The 15 T cell receptor beta chains below come from one sample, sequenced in a study of CXCR3-negative and CXCR3-positive naive CD8 T cells. 5' RACE with UMI labels generated the TRB cDNA libraries. TCRdb reprocessed the 5' RACE reads, keeping one entry per CDR3 protein, no DNA. The sample table sets out tens of thousands of distinct CDR3 sequences. Sequenced: memory CD8+ T cells from blood. The receptors here all came from a human donor in good health. Some clones in this sample may be carry-over from other donors' samples.

The chain couples TRBV28 to TRBJ2-1; the TCRdb call, TRBD2, lacks DNA for checking. Germline values: CDR1 MDHEN, CDR2 SYDVKM. CDR3 length: 14 residues. The CDR3 loop is CASSFGGSYNEQFF.

This chain's CDR3 is CASSFRTVSNQPQHF. This rearrangement joins TRBV28 to TRBJ1-5; without DNA, the TCRdb call of TRBD1 cannot be checked. The CDR3 covers 15 residues. Germline V gene data show CDR1 as MDHEN and CDR2 as SYDVKM.

This chain uses TRBV9 with TRBJ1-1; with no DNA, the TCRdb D assignment of TRBD1 cannot be verified. CDR3 length: 15 amino acids. CDR1 is SGDLS, CDR2 YYNGEE, per germline. The CDR3 sequence is CASSVGGLYNTEAFF.

This sequence joins TRBV6-5 and TRBJ2-2. CDR3 length equals 15 residues. Germline V lookup: CDR1 MNHEY, CDR2 SVGAGI. The CDR3 here is CASSYSLANTGELFF.

This rearrangement joins TRBV29-1 to TRBJ2-1; TCRdb indicates TRBD2, and absent DNA this call remains unverified. Germline CDR1 and CDR2: SQVTM and ANQGSEA. This CDR3 spans 13 amino acids. CDR3: CSVEKRGPNEQFF.

The gene calls are TRBV12-3 or TRBV12-4 and TRBJ2-2; absent DNA, TCRdb's TRBD1 call cannot be checked. CDR3 length equals 16 residues. The CDR3 is CASSPRQGPNTGELFF.

This rearrangement joins TRBV7-2 to TRBJ2-1; TCRdb calls TRBD1, which cannot be checked without DNA. The CDR3 sequence is 15 residues long. Germline-derived CDR1 and CDR2 are SGHTA and FQGNSA. CDR3 sequence: CASSPNSGSGNEQFF.

This clonotype ranks as medium-sized in terms of frequency. The V call is TRBV27, the J call TRBJ1-4. Germline CDR1 and CDR2: MNHEY and SMNVEV (reference sequence). The CDR3 runs to 16 residues. CDR3 sequence: CASSLSQGRTNEKLFF.

The chain has TRBV29-1 and TRBJ2-1; there is no DNA to check the TCRdb D call of TRBD2. The CDR3 contains 16 residues. CDR1 and CDR2 (germline): SQVTM, ANQGSEA. The CDR3 here is CSVEGQGLAGVYEQFF.

The rearrangement joins TRBV2 to TRBJ2-1; TCRdb returns TRBD2, unconfirmable since there is no DNA. The CDR3 is 15 amino acids. The germline V gene encodes CDR1 SNHLY and CDR2 FYNNEI. The CDR3: CASGGPGLAGDDQFF.

The J gene is TRBJ2-2, the V gene TRBV25-1; no DNA is available, so the TRBD1 call from TCRdb remains unchecked. Germline CDR1 MGHDK, CDR2 SYGVNS. The CDR3 length is 14 residues. CDR3 sequence: CASTDQGEIGELFF. Combining the CDR3 with reference TRBV25-1 and TRBJ2-2 gives the whole variable domain EADIYQTPRYLVIGTGKKITLECSQTMGHDKMYWYQQDPGMELHLIHYSYGVNSTEKGDLSSESTVSRIRTEHFPLTLESARPSHTSQYLCASTDQGEIGELFFGEGSRLTVL.

This chain joins TRBV11-2 and TRBJ2-4; TCRdb's D call, TRBD2, is unchecked because there is no DNA. Germline V CDR1 and CDR2: SGHAT, FQNNGV. The CDR3 has 16 residues. CDR3 sequence: CASSFPTSGDKNIQYF.

V usage is TRBV7-9 and J usage is TRBJ2-7; TCRdb's D call of TRBD1 is untestable without DNA. This CDR3 spans 17 amino acids. Germline lookup yields CDR1 SEHNR and CDR2 FQNEAQ (reference sequence). CDR3: CASSSVGTGTLSYEQYF.

The chain uses TRBV23-1 and TRBJ1-6. TRBV23-1 is treated as an ORF (open reading frame) with a function not yet certain. This CDR3 is built from 13 residues. This chain's CDR3 is CASSQIYCSPLHF.

The chain joins TRBV19 to TRBJ1-3. The length of the CDR3 is 15 residues. CDR1 and CDR2 from the germline V gene are LNHDA and SQIVND (reference sequence). The CDR3 region is CASTDGRNSGNTIYF.